The 9 T cell receptor beta chains presented below share a single source sample, sequenced in a study of T cell clonality in common variable immunodeficiency. Study-wide results and limits: Common variable immunodeficiency TCR beta sequences reportedly had fewer deletions and N-nucleotide insertions.

No antigens are known for them. Sequenced by immunoSEQ multiplex PCR; TCRdb stores in-frame clones only, minus some. The specimen has about 26,000 clones, none found just once. Sample: peripheral blood mononuclear cells. These receptors were obtained from a human donor with common variable immunodeficiency.

This clone was picked up many times. The CDR3 end is not reached by the read, which stops 3 residues before it; the germline J gene fills it in. The V and J genes are TRBV28 and TRBJ2-7; 10 bases are a match to TRBD2. Germline trimming cut 6 bases from V and 2 bases from J; bases unmatched to any gene: 7. The CDR3 runs 15 residues. Germline CDR1 MDHEN, CDR2 SYDVKM. Partial CDR3 DNA: TGTGCCAGCAGACCCGGACTAGCGGCAACCTACGAG. Translating gives CASRPGLAATYE. The entire CDR3 protein reads CASRPGLAATYEQYF.

This clone was counted ten times or more. CDR3 sequence: CASSPGPGLAGGRAYNEQFF. The CDR3 DNA, read in part, is TGTGCCAGCAGCCCCGGTCCGGGACTAGCGGGAGGGAGGGCCTACAATGAG. J is TRBJ2-1 and V is TRBV13; 16 nucleotides agree with TRBD2. From the germline J gene comes the end of the CDR3, since the read stops 3 residues before it. From germline, CDR1 is PRHDT and CDR2 FYEKMQ (reference sequence). The CDR3 has 20 amino acids. V trimming: 5 bases; J trimming: 2 bases; junction bases outside the gene matches: 12.

This clone turned up a few times. Read sequence stops 3 residues before the CDR3 end, and the germline J gene provides the missing end. The chain combines TRBV11-2 with TRBJ1-5; 8 bases line up with TRBD1. The CDR3 covers 15 residues. The ends lost 4 bases at V and 7 bases at J; junction bases unmatched: 9. Germline V gene data show CDR1 as SGHAT and CDR2 as FQNNGV. The sequenced CDR3 bases are TGTGCCAGCAGCTCCGGGACAGGAAAGGGACAGCCC. Residues: CASSSGTGKGQP. The whole CDR3 sequence reads CASSSGTGKGQPQHF.

This clone showed up many times. CDR3 bases read: TGTGCCACCAGCGTGGGGGGTCATGAG. Its translation is CATSVGGHE. The CDR3 in full is CATSVGGHEQFF. This chain links TRBV15 with TRBJ2-1, with TRBD2 as a possible D gene (6 bases). The observed sequence ends 3 residues before the CDR3 terminus, with the missing tail filled in from the germline J gene. This CDR3 comprises 12 residues. CDR1 and CDR2 (germline): LNHNV, YYDKDF (reference sequence). V dropped 5 bases and J dropped 8 bases, with 10 bases sitting between them.

This clone has more than one count but fewer than ten. The read halts 3 residues ahead of the CDR3 end, with the missing end drawn from the germline J gene. The J gene is TRBJ2-7, the V gene TRBV5-4; 7 bases are a match to TRBD2. Germline CDR1 and CDR2: SGHNT and YYREEE (reference sequence). The CDR3 is 15 residues long. Trimming at V came to 4 bases and at J to 4 bases, leaving 11 bases not matched to a gene. CDR3: CASSRGPRGVYEQYF. Incomplete CDR3 DNA: TGTGCCAGCAGCAGAGGACCTCGGGGGGTTTACGAG.

This clone was detected a few times. The read ends 3 residues early relative to the CDR3; the germline J gene fills the gap. The chain has TRBV20-1 and TRBJ2-1, with 13 positions matching TRBD2. Germline V gene sequence: CDR1 DFQATT, CDR2 SNEGSKA (reference sequence). The V and J ends lost 5 bases and 7 bases, in that order; junction bases with no gene match: 5. The CDR3 covers 14 residues. CDR3 residues: CSAQRTSGGNEQFF. CDR3 DNA, as far as it was read: TGCAGTGCTCAAAGGACTAGCGGGGGAAATGAG.

This clone has a handful of counts. A read error may be the cause here, since a much bigger clone is one base away. The read stops 3 residues short of the end of the CDR3; the missing end is completed from the germline J gene. The genes are TRBV18 and TRBJ1-5; perhaps TRBD1 as D (5 bases). This CDR3 has 14 residues. Germline CDR1 is KGHSH and CDR2 is LQKENI. V dropped 2 bases and J dropped 9 bases, with 14 bases sitting between them. The sequenced CDR3 bases are TGTGCCAGCTCACCAATTCCAGGGTTGCGGCCC. Amino acid sequence: CASSPIPGLRP. The whole CDR3 region reads CASSPIPGLRPQHF.

This clone came up a few times. The read ends 3 residues early relative to the CDR3; the germline J gene fills the gap. The chain is built from TRBV6-2 or TRBV6-3 and TRBJ2-1, with a possible D match to TRBD1 (6 bases). Trimming cost V 7 bases and J 0 bases, with 13 bases left between them. The CDR3 runs 15 residues. CDR1 is MNHEY and CDR2 is SVGEGT in the germline V gene. The sequenced CDR3 bases are TGTGCCAGCACCCTAAGGGGGAGCTCCTACAATGAG. Translated: CASTLRGSSYNE. The CDR3 in full is CASTLRGSSYNEQFF.

This clone was seen many times. The read gets to within 3 residues of the CDR3 end, and the germline J gene fills in the rest. This chain uses TRBV7-9 with TRBJ2-7; 8 bases match TRBD1. This CDR3 is 15 amino acids long. Trimming cost V 4 bases and J 1 base; bases outside gene matches: 6. Germline V gives CDR1 SEHNR, CDR2 FQNEAQ (reference sequence). The part of the CDR3 DNA that was read is TGTGCCAGCAGCTCTGACAGGGGCCCATCCTACGAG. It translates to CASSSDRGPSYE. The full-length CDR3 reads as CASSSDRGPSYEQYF.